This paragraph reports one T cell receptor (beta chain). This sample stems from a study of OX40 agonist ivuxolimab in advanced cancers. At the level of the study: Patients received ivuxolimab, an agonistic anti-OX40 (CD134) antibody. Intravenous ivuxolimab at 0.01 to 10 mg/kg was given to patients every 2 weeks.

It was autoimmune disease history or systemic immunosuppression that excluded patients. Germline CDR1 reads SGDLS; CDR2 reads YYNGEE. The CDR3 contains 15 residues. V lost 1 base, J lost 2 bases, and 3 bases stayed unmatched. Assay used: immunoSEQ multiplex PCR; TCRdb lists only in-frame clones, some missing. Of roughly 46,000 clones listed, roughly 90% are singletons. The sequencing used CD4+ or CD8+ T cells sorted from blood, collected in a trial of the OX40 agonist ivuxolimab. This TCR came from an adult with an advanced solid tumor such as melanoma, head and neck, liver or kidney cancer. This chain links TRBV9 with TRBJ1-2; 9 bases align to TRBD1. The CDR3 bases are TGTGCCAGCAGCGTAACAGGGGGCGGAAACTATGGCTACACCTTC. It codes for CASSVTGGGNYGYTF.